These T cell receptor beta chains were read from a single sample in a study of T cell responses to AZD1222 COVID-19 vaccine. Profiled with immunoSEQ multiplex PCR; TCRdb holds only in-frame clones, not every one. The sample lists some 150,000 clones; under 95% were seen once. Sequenced material: peripheral blood, taken 28 days after the second AZD1222 dose. These receptor sequences come from an adult who received the AZD1222 COVID-19 vaccine. Each CDR3 is given with its conserved first and last residue. A D gene is named only where the DNA matches it firmly. Clone size, where shown, is once, few, many, or a class for clones that have expanded.

clone_size: .; v_call: TRBV24-1; j_call: TRBJ2-5; d_call: TRBD1; cdr3_nt: TGTGCCACCAGTGATTCAGGGGGTCAAGATCGAGAGACCCAGTACTTC; cdr3_aa: CATSDSGGQDRETQYF
clone_size: .; v_call: TRBV24-1; j_call: TRBJ2-3; d_call: TRBD2; cdr3_nt: TGTGCCACCAGTGATCCCAGCGGGGGGGCGACAGATACGCAGTATTTT; cdr3_aa: CATSDPSGGATDTQYF
clone_size: .; v_call: TRBV6-5; j_call: TRBJ1-1; d_call: .; cdr3_nt: TGTGCCAGCAGTTCGTCGAACGGGGGGCGGACTGAAGCTTTCTTT; cdr3_aa: CASSSSNGGRTEAFF
clone_size: .; v_call: TRBV5-1; j_call: TRBJ2-3; d_call: TRBD2; cdr3_nt: TGCGCCAGCAGCTTACAGCGGGGGGCCACAGATACGCAGTATTTT; cdr3_aa: CASSLQRGATDTQYF
clone_size: .; v_call: TRBV19; j_call: TRBJ2-7; d_call: .; cdr3_nt: TGTGCCAGTAGTATCCGACAGAGCTCCTACGAGCAGTACTTC; cdr3_aa: CASSIRQSSYEQYF
clone_size: once; v_call: TRBV7-9; j_call: TRBJ2-7; d_call: .; cdr3_nt: TGTGCCAGCAGCTTAGGGAGGAGGTATTTGCACGAGCAGTACTTC; cdr3_aa: CASSLGRRYLHEQYF
clone_size: .; v_call: TRBV6-5; j_call: TRBJ2-7; d_call: TRBD2; cdr3_nt: TGTGCCAGCAGTCCCTGGGGACTAGCGCTCGACGAGCAGTACTTC; cdr3_aa: CASSPWGLALDEQYF
clone_size: .; v_call: TRBV6-5; j_call: TRBJ1-2; d_call: TRBD1; cdr3_nt: TGTGCCAGCAGTTTCGGGACAGGGACTCAATTTAAAAGCTACACCTTC; cdr3_aa: CASSFGTGTQFKSYTF
clone_size: .; v_call: TRBV23-1; j_call: TRBJ2-1; d_call: TRBD2; cdr3_nt: TGCGCCAGCAGTCTCACAAGCGGGGCCTACAATGAGCAGTTCTTC; cdr3_aa: CASSLTSGAYNEQFF
clone_size: few; v_call: TRBV7-2; j_call: TRBJ1-2; d_call: TRBD1; cdr3_nt: TGTGCCAGCAGGGTGGTCGGTCGGGACAGCTTTGGGTGGGACTATGGCTACACCTTC; cdr3_aa: CASRVVGRDSFGWDYGYTF
clone_size: .; v_call: TRBV18; j_call: TRBJ2-3; d_call: TRBD1; cdr3_nt: TGTGCCAGCTCACCAACCGGGACAGCACCCACAGATACGCAGTATTTT; cdr3_aa: CASSPTGTAPTDTQYF
clone_size: .; v_call: TRBV19; j_call: TRBJ1-6; d_call: .; cdr3_nt: TGTGCCAGTAGTCGGGCGGGGGCGGTTAATTCACCCCTCCACTTT; cdr3_aa: CASSRAGAVNSPLHF
clone_size: .; v_call: TRBV10-3; j_call: TRBJ2-1; d_call: .; cdr3_nt: TGTGCCATCAGTGAGGACCCGAACAATGAGCAGTTCTTC; cdr3_aa: CAISEDPNNEQFF
clone_size: few; v_call: TRBV6-5; j_call: TRBJ1-1; d_call: .; cdr3_nt: TGTGCCAGCAGTTACTCTCCCAGGAACACTGAAGCTTTCTTT; cdr3_aa: CASSYSPRNTEAFF
clone_size: few; v_call: TRBV21-1; j_call: TRBJ2-1; d_call: .; cdr3_nt: TGTGCCAGCAGCAATGAATTTACCTACAATGAGCAGTTCTTC; cdr3_aa: CASSNEFTYNEQFF
clone_size: .; v_call: TRBV7-2; j_call: TRBJ1-6; d_call: .; cdr3_nt: TGTGCCAGCAGCCCCGTGGGCCGAACCGTAAATTCACCCCTCCACTTT; cdr3_aa: CASSPVGRTVNSPLHF
clone_size: .; v_call: TRBV12-3/TRBV12-4; j_call: TRBJ2-3; d_call: .; cdr3_nt: TGTGCCAGCAGGTTCGTTTCCACAGATACGCAGTATTTT; cdr3_aa: CASRFVSTDTQYF
clone_size: once; v_call: TRBV9; j_call: TRBJ2-1; d_call: .; cdr3_nt: TGTGCCAGCAGCCCCGAGGGACTCCACAATGAGCAGTTCTTC; cdr3_aa: CASSPEGLHNEQFF
clone_size: few; v_call: TRBV12-3/TRBV12-4; j_call: TRBJ2-7; d_call: TRBD1; cdr3_nt: TGTGCCAGCAGTGGGGACAGTGGCTACGAGCAGTACTTC; cdr3_aa: CASSGDSGYEQYF
clone_size: .; v_call: TRBV7-3; j_call: TRBJ2-6; d_call: .; cdr3_nt: TGTGCCAGCAGCTTAGGGGGGGCCAACGTCCTGACTTTC; cdr3_aa: CASSLGGANVLTF
clone_size: once; v_call: TRBV6-5; j_call: TRBJ1-4; d_call: TRBD1; cdr3_nt: TGTGCCAGCAGTTACGGGACAGGGCCTAATGAAAAACTGTTTTTT; cdr3_aa: CASSYGTGPNEKLFF
clone_size: .; v_call: TRBV18; j_call: TRBJ1-1; d_call: .; cdr3_nt: TGTGCCAGCTCATATATACCGACAGCCATGAACACTGAAGCTTTCTTT; cdr3_aa: CASSYIPTAMNTEAFF
clone_size: .; v_call: TRBV29-1; j_call: TRBJ2-5; d_call: TRBD1; cdr3_nt: TGCAGCGTTCCGACAGGGTTGGAGACCCAGTACTTC; cdr3_aa: CSVPTGLETQYF
clone_size: .; v_call: TRBV5-5; j_call: TRBJ1-5; d_call: TRBD1; cdr3_nt: TGTGCCAGCAGCTGGACAGGGGGCGCGGGTCAGCCCCAGCATTTT; cdr3_aa: CASSWTGGAGQPQHF
clone_size: .; v_call: TRBV5-1; j_call: TRBJ2-1; d_call: .; cdr3_nt: TGCGCCAGCAGCTTGGATTTCAATGAGCAGTTCTTC; cdr3_aa: CASSLDFNEQFF
clone_size: .; v_call: TRBV5-1; j_call: TRBJ2-5; d_call: .; cdr3_nt: TGCGCCAGCAGCTTACGGCAGCCCTTTCAAGAGACCCAGTACTTC; cdr3_aa: CASSLRQPFQETQYF